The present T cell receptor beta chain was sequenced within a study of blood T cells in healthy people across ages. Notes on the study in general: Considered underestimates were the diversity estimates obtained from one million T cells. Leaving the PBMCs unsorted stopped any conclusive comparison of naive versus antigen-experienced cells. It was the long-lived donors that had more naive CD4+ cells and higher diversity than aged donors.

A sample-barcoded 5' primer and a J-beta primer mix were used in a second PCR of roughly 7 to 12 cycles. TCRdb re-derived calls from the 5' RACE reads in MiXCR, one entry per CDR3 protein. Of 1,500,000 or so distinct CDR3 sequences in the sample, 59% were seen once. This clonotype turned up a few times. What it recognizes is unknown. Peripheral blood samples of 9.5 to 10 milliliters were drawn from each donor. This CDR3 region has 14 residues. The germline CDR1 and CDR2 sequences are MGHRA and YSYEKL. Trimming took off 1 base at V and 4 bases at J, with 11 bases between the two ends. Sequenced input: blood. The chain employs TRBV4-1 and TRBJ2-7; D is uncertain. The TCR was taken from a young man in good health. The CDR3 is CASSQAHLVYEQYF. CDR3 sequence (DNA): TGCGCCAGCAGCCAAGCTCACTTAGTGTACGAGCAGTACTTC.